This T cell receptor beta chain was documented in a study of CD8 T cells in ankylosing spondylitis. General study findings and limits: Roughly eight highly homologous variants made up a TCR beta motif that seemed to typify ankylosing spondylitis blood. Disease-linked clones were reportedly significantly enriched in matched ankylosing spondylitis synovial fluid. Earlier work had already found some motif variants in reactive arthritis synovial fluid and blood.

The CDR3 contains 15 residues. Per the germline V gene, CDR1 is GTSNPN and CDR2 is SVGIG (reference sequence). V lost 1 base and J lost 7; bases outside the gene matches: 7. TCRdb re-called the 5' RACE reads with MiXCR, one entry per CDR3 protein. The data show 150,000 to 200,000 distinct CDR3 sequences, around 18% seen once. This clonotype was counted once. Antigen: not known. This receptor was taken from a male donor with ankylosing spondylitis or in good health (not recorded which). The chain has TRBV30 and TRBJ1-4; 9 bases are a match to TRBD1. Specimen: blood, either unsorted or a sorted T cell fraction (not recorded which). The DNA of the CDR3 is TGTGCCTGGAGTGCCGGGGACAGGGAGGCTGAAAAACTGTTTTTT. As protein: CAWSAGDREAEKLFF.